Below are 21 T cell receptor beta chains sequenced from a single sample in a study of OX40 agonist ivuxolimab in advanced cancers. Assay: immunoSEQ multiplex PCR; the TCRdb copy retains only in-frame clones and omits some. The table includes under 65,000 clones, roughly nine tenths detected once. The sequenced sample was CD4+ or CD8+ T cells sorted from blood, obtained in a trial of the OX40 agonist ivuxolimab. All receptors come from an adult with an advanced solid tumor such as melanoma, head and neck, liver or kidney cancer.

The chain carries TRBV9 and TRBJ2-1; a weak D match, TRBD2 (6 bases). CDR3 length: 15 amino acids. The V end was cut by 1 base, the J end by 9 bases, with 17 bases between. CDR1 and CDR2 from the germline V gene are SGDLS and YYNGEE. The CDR3 is CASSVQDGSGAEQFF. DNA of the CDR3: TGTGCCAGCAGCGTACAGGACGGGAGCGGCGCTGAGCAGTTCTTC.

V usage is TRBV19 and J usage is TRBJ2-1; unclear D gene. Germline CDR1 LNHDA, CDR2 SQIVND (reference sequence). This CDR3 is 13 amino acids long. Trimming cost V 3 bases and J 4 bases, with 7 bases left between them. The CDR3 coding sequence is TGTGCCAGTAGTATGGTAGTATACAATGAGCAGTTCTTC. It codes for CASSMVVYNEQFF.

The rearrangement uses TRBV7-9 and TRBJ1-4; TRBD1 might be the D (6 bases). Germline V CDR1 and CDR2: SEHNR, FQNEAQ (reference sequence). The CDR3 contains 14 residues. V lost 5 bases and J 4 bases, leaving 11 bases between the germline ends. The DNA of the CDR3 is TGTGCCAGCAGCCCGGACAGCTTTAATGAAAAACTGTTTTTT. As protein: CASSPDSFNEKLFF.

The J gene is TRBJ2-3, the V gene TRBV6-6; D call uncertain. V gave up 6 bases and J gave up 6 bases, with 10 bases separating them. This CDR3 has 12 residues. In germline, CDR1 is MNHNY, CDR2 SVGAGI (reference sequence). The CDR3, as DNA: TGTGCCAGCAGCCAAACTACCGATACGCAGTATTTT. This translates into CASSQTTDTQYF.

The rearrangement joins TRBV9 to TRBJ2-3; D may be TRBD2 (7 bases). The CDR3 has 15 residues. Germline V CDR1 and CDR2: SGDLS, YYNGEE. V lost 4 bases, J lost 0 bases, and 12 bases lay in between. The CDR3 DNA reads TGTGCCAGCAGCCCCCGGGGGGCTAGCACAGATACGCAGTATTTT. As protein: CASSPRGASTDTQYF.

This clone was counted once. CDR3 sequence: CASSLVTATDTQYF. The CDR3 DNA reads as TGCGCCAGCAGCTTAGTAACAGCCACAGATACGCAGTATTTT. V gene TRBV5-1 combines with J gene TRBJ2-3; D gene unclear. Per the germline V gene, CDR1 is SGHRS and CDR2 is YFSETQ. The ends were cut back, 2 bases at V and 2 bases at J, with 9 bases in the middle. The length of the CDR3 is 14 residues.

The genes are TRBV6-6 and TRBJ1-1; D uncertain. Looked up from germline, CDR1 is MNHNY and CDR2 is SVGAGI (reference sequence). Trimming removed 3 bases at V and 11 bases at J, with 10 bases between. The CDR3 covers 11 residues. CDR3 nucleotides: TGTGCCAGCAGTTATGGGGTAGTGGCTTTCTTT. Protein: CASSYGVVAFF.

This clone was seen once. The chain uses TRBV5-6 and TRBJ2-7, with D unclear. CDR1 and CDR2 (germline): SGHDT, YYEEEE. V shed 0 bases and J shed 2 bases, with 9 bases lying between them. The CDR3 runs to 14 residues. The CDR3 DNA sequence: TGTGCCAGCAGCTTGGGGACCCTGGCCTACGAGCAGTACGTC. Translation gives CASSLGTLAYEQYV.

The rearrangement links TRBV10-3 to TRBJ1-2; D is perhaps TRBD1 (5 bases). CDR1 and CDR2 (germline): ENHRY, SYGVKD. The CDR3 has 16 residues. Trimming removed 0 bases at V and 3 bases at J, with 14 bases between. The CDR3: CAISESRGGFDYGYTF. Here the CDR3 DNA reads TGTGCCATCAGTGAGTCGAGGGGAGGGTTCGACTATGGCTACACCTTC.

The V gene is TRBV29-1, the J gene TRBJ1-2; no clear D gene. The V gene lost 7 bases and the J gene lost 3 bases, with 12 bases spanning the gap. The CDR3 totals 12 residues. The germline V gene has CDR1 SQVTM and CDR2 ANQGSEA. The CDR3 is CSGITGDYGYTF. For the CDR3, the DNA is TGCAGCGGGATAACTGGGGACTATGGCTACACCTTC.

The V gene is TRBV10-3, the J gene TRBJ2-1, with 7 nucleotides matching TRBD2. This CDR3 comprises 13 residues. Germline V gives CDR1 ENHRY, CDR2 SYGVKD. V shed 3 bases, J shed 8 bases, and the junction held 4 bases outside the gene matches. The CDR3 loop reads CAISDSTSDEQFF. The CDR3 DNA is TGTGCCATCAGTGACTCCACTAGCGATGAGCAGTTCTTC.

The V and J genes are TRBV11-2 and TRBJ2-2, with 12 bases aligning to TRBD2. The CDR3 has 17 amino acids. Looked up from germline, CDR1 is SGHAT and CDR2 is FQNNGV. The V gene end was trimmed by 6 bases and the J gene end by 5 bases; junction bases not matched to a gene: 10. CDR3 sequence (DNA): TGTGCCAGCAGTTTACATATCGGACTAGCGGGAACCGGGGAGCTGTTTTTT. This codes for CASSLHIGLAGTGELFF.

The genes are TRBV7-3 and TRBJ1-1; 7 bases match TRBD1. Germline V gene sequence: CDR1 SGHTA, CDR2 FQGTGA. Trimming took 2 bases from V and 5 from J; bases not matched to a gene: 5. The CDR3 has 14 residues. The chain's CDR3 is CASSLGGGVTEAFF. The CDR3 DNA reads TGTGCCAGCAGCTTAGGAGGGGGCGTAACTGAAGCTTTCTTT.

DNA for the CDR3: TGTGCCAGCAGCCTTTTCTTCAGGGGGTCCAATCAGCCCCAGCATTTT. It specifies CASSLFFRGSNQPQHF. The rearrangement joins TRBV7-2 to TRBJ1-5, with TRBD1 matching 7 bases. The V and J ends lost 5 bases and 3 bases, in that order; junction bases with no gene match: 10. The CDR3 runs to 16 residues. From germline, CDR1 is SGHTA and CDR2 FQGNSA.

The V and J genes are TRBV28 and TRBJ2-7; 7 positions match TRBD1. J was trimmed by 4 bases and V by 6 bases; bases with no gene match: 9. The CDR3 is 14 residues long. CDR1 and CDR2 (germline): MDHEN, SYDVKM. The CDR3 nucleotides read TGTGCCAGCAGCCCCGACAGGGTCGCGTACGAGCAGTACTTC. Residues: CASSPDRVAYEQYF.

The chain couples TRBV28 to TRBJ2-1; D is perhaps TRBD2 (6 bases). Germline lookup yields CDR1 MDHEN and CDR2 SYDVKM. CDR3 length: 14 residues. The V and J ends lost 3 bases and 0 bases respectively, with 6 bases between them. This CDR3 reads CASSLGGSYNEQFF. In nucleotides, the CDR3 is TGTGCCAGCAGTTTGGGGGGCTCCTACAATGAGCAGTTCTTC.

The gene calls are TRBV11-2 and TRBJ2-7, with D unclear. The CDR3 is made up of 11 amino acids. Germline-derived CDR1 and CDR2 are SGHAT and FQNNGV. Trimming cost V 3 bases and J 6 bases, with 6 bases left between them. For the CDR3, the DNA is TGTGCCAGCAGCTTTACGGGCGAGCAGTACGTC. Translated: CASSFTGEQYV.

The CDR3 loop reads CASSFRQLSNQPQHF. Written as DNA, the CDR3 is TGTGCCAGCAGTTTTCGGCAGCTTAGCAATCAGCCCCAGCATTTT. The V gene is TRBV6-5, the J gene TRBJ1-5; no clear D gene. Germline V CDR1 and CDR2: MNHEY, SVGAGI. The length of the CDR3 is 15 residues. V gave up 4 bases and J gave up 0 bases, with 10 bases separating them.

V usage is TRBV18 and J usage is TRBJ2-7, with D possibly TRBD1 on 6 matching bases. V was trimmed by 3 bases and J by 4 bases, leaving 13 bases between them. CDR1 KGHSH and CDR2 LQKENI come from the germline V gene. The CDR3 is 14 residues long. The CDR3 protein is CASSPLDSEYEQYF. The CDR3 region has the DNA TGTGCCAGCTCACCTCTGGACAGTGAGTACGAGCAGTACTTC. The full variable domain, its missing parts supplied by reference TRBV18 and TRBJ2-7, is NAGVMQNPRHLVRRRGQEARLRCSPMKGHSHVYWYRQLPEEGLKFMVYLQKENIIDESGMPKERFSAEFPKEGPSILRIQQVVRGDSAAYFCASSPLDSEYEQYFGPGTRLTVT.

V is TRBV29-1 and J is TRBJ1-2; tentative D call: TRBD1 (5 bases). Per germline, CDR1 SQVTM and CDR2 ANQGSEA. This CDR3 contains 13 residues. V lost 3 bases, J lost 8 bases, and 16 bases lay in between. In DNA form, the CDR3 reads TGCAGCGTTGACGAGGGGATCGGAGTAGGCTACACCTTC. Amino acid sequence: CSVDEGIGVGYTF. Variable domain in full (rest from reference TRBV29-1 and TRBJ1-2): SAVISQKPSRDICQRGTSLTIQCQVDSQVTMMFWYRQQPGQSLTLIATANQGSEATYESGFVIDKFPISRPNLTFSTLTVSNMSPEDSSIYLCSVDEGIGVGYTFGSGTRLTVV.

The rearrangement joins TRBV11-2 to TRBJ2-3; 10 nucleotides align to TRBD2. From germline, CDR1 is SGHAT and CDR2 FQNNGV. Trimming at V came to 5 bases and at J to 0 bases, leaving 14 bases not matched to a gene. The CDR3 covers 19 residues. The CDR3 coding sequence is TGTGCCAGCAGCGACGAACCCGGGACTAGCGCCCCTAGCACAGATACGCAGTATTTT. This translates into CASSDEPGTSAPSTDTQYF.